This T cell receptor (beta chain) was captured by sequencing in a study of cytomegalovirus exposure and HLA in healthy donors. Study-wide results and caveats: Another analysis was done later, and it associated approximately 15,000 TCR beta sequences with HLA alleles at 0.05 false discovery rate. Roughly uniform sequencing depth across donors was assumed, possibly incorrectly. Three chains linked to CMV were shown in vitro to be specific for CMV antigens. Later on, a genetic analysis was performed. It linked a missense variant in DCLRE1C with V- and J-gene trimming of TCR beta.

Notes on this clone: Its antigen is still unknown.

The primer mix had 60 Vbeta and 13 Jbeta primers. Measured with immunoSEQ multiplex PCR; TCRdb has only the in-frame clones, and not every one. Of roughly 250,000 clones in the sample, roughly 81% were seen once. Germline lookup yields CDR1 SGHTA and CDR2 FQGNSA. V was pared by 5 bases and J by 0 bases, with 5 bases of the junction left unmatched. This CDR3 is built from 15 residues. This chain uses TRBV7-2 with TRBJ1-2; 8 nucleotides agree with TRBD1. The TCR originated in a woman between 35 and 50 years old in good health and CMV-seropositive. What was sequenced was PBMCs. CDR3 DNA: TGTGCCAGCAGCAAGACAGGGGTCCCTAACTATGGCTACACCTTC. It is translated as CASSKTGVPNYGYTF.